This T cell receptor beta chain was recovered during a study of breast tumors, draining lymph nodes, adjacent tissues. The CDR3 spans 15 residues. V lost 4 bases to trimming and J lost 3 bases; unmatched junction nucleotides: 7. Per the germline V gene, CDR1 is SGHVS and CDR2 is FQNEAQ. Study-wide findings and caveats: Luminal-like breast cancer showed significantly higher tumor–nontumor repertoire similarity than basal-like. Most tumor T cells seemingly derive from lymph node, then expand in tumor.

Concerning this clonotype itself: Its antigen is still unknown.

One entry per CDR3 protein results from TCRdb running MiXCR on the multiplex PCR reads. The top ten clones hold roughly a fifth of a sample with approximately 63,000 distinct CDR3 sequences, 57% of them seen once. Sequencing was performed on breast tumor tissue. The rearrangement links TRBV7-8 to TRBJ2-7; 9 bases align to TRBD2. This clonotype was obtained from a female donor with breast cancer. Some clones in this sample may be carry-over from other donors' samples. CDR3 DNA sequence: TGTGCCAGCAGCTCGAGACTAGCGGTATACTACGAGCAGTACTTC. Protein product: CASSSRLAVYYEQYF.